This entry lists 32 T cell receptor beta chains sequenced from one sample in a study of blood T cell repertoires in COVID-19. Profiling relied on immunoSEQ multiplex PCR, and the TCRdb table lists in-frame clones only, not all of them. The profile shows some 200,000 clones, around four fifths of them singletons. Material for sequencing was peripheral blood. These receptors originate from a woman in her seventies with COVID-19, enrolled during active disease.

The chain combines TRBV28 with TRBJ2-2; possibly TRBD2 for D (6 bases). Germline CDR1 MDHEN, CDR2 SYDVKM. The CDR3 spans 15 residues. V was shortened by 2 bases and J by 4 bases, with 11 bases between the two germline ends. CDR3 nucleotide sequence: TGTGCCAGCAGTTTAGGCGGGACCCGCACCGGGGAGCTGTTTTTT. Translation gives CASSLGGTRTGELFF.

The CDR3 DNA sequence: TGTGCCAGCAGTTTAGGGCGGAAAGAGACCCAGTACTTC. It yields the protein CASSLGRKETQYF. V is TRBV12-3 or TRBV12-4 and J is TRBJ2-5, with D unresolved. The CDR3 spans 13 residues. V was pared by 1 base and J by 3 bases, with 6 bases between.

Turning to this clone: Compared with germline, one end of the junction differs, possibly owing to a read error. V is TRBV6-2 or TRBV6-3 and J is TRBJ1-2, with a weak D call TRBD1 (6 bases). Germline assignment: CDR1 MNHEY and CDR2 SVGEGT. This CDR3 comprises 15 residues. The CDR3 DNA follows: TGTGCCAGCAGTTACTTCCACAGGGCTAACTATGGCCACACCTTC. It is translated as CASSYFHRANYGHTF.

In its sample, this clone was seen once. The chain employs TRBV19 and TRBJ2-6; 9 nucleotides agree with TRBD1. J was trimmed by 1 base and V by 6 bases; bases with no gene match: 10. The CDR3 runs to 18 residues. Germline CDR1 is LNHDA and CDR2 is SQIVND (reference sequence). Written as DNA, the CDR3 is TGTGCCAGTAGAAAAGCGGGGACAGGGTTTTCTGGGGCCAACGTCCTGACTTTC. This codes for CASRKAGTGFSGANVLTF.

The chain couples TRBV6-2 or TRBV6-3 to TRBJ2-7; 7 bases fit TRBD1. From germline, CDR1 is MNHEY and CDR2 SVGEGT. Trimming cost V 4 bases and J 0 bases; bases outside gene matches: 6. This CDR3 has 15 amino acids. CDR3 in amino acids: CASSFRGPFSYEQYF. The CDR3, as DNA: TGTGCCAGCAGTTTTAGGGGGCCTTTCTCCTACGAGCAGTACTTC.

V usage is TRBV12-5 and J usage is TRBJ2-2; perhaps TRBD1 as D (5 bases). CDR1 LGHNT and CDR2 FRNRAP come from the germline V gene. This CDR3 spans 16 amino acids. V shed 2 bases and J shed 2 bases, with 12 bases lying between them. The CDR3 DNA follows: TGTGCTAGTGGTTTGTTCAGGGTCCAAAACACCGGGGAGCTGTTTTTT. As protein: CASGLFRVQNTGELFF.

This clone was detected only a few times. This chain links TRBV19 with TRBJ1-5, with 8 bases matching TRBD1. Germline values: CDR1 LNHDA, CDR2 SQIVND (reference sequence). The CDR3 runs 16 residues. V was clipped by 5 bases and J by 4 bases; unmatched bases: 10. In DNA, the CDR3 is TGTGCCAGTAGTCCTCGTTCAGGGGGCGAAAATCAGCCCCAGCATTTT. It encodes CASSPRSGGENQPQHF.

V usage is TRBV5-5 and J usage is TRBJ2-7, with D possibly matching TRBD2 (5 bases). The germline CDR1 and CDR2 sequences are SGHKS and YYEKEE (reference sequence). The V and J ends lost 4 bases and 0 bases respectively, with 17 bases between them. The CDR3 spans 16 residues. DNA of the CDR3: TGTGCCAGCAGCCCCATTTCGGACTTGACCTCCTACGAGCAGTACTTC. Translation: CASSPISDLTSYEQYF.

This clone was found once. The chain uses TRBV6-5 and TRBJ1-6; D is ambiguous. This CDR3 has 13 residues. Germline CDR1 MNHEY, CDR2 SVGAGI. V shed 4 bases and J shed 7 bases, with 8 bases lying between them. CDR3 sequence (DNA): TGTGCCAGCAGTTCCGGGAGAAATTCACCCCTCCACTTT. Protein product: CASSSGRNSPLHF.

The chain couples TRBV6-2 or TRBV6-3 to TRBJ1-5; 7 nucleotides align to TRBD1. This CDR3 is built from 18 residues. Looked up from germline, CDR1 is MNHEY and CDR2 is SVGEGT. V lost 6 bases, J lost 4 bases, and 18 bases stayed unmatched. The CDR3 spells CASSPTLTYRGRNQPQHF. The CDR3 region has the DNA TGTGCCAGCAGCCCTACTTTAACTTACAGGGGCCGGAATCAGCCCCAGCATTTT.

The chain carries TRBV3-1 (or the pseudogene TRBV3-2) and TRBJ1-6, with D uncertain. Germline CDR1 LGHDT, CDR2 YNNKEL (reference sequence). V was pared by 4 bases and J by 8 bases, with 6 bases between. The CDR3 runs to 12 residues. This CDR3 is CASSPGDSPLHF. In DNA, the CDR3 is TGTGCCAGCAGCCCCGGGGATTCACCCCTCCACTTT.

The chain combines TRBV28 with TRBJ2-7, with D maybe TRBD2 (5 bases). The length of the CDR3 is 12 residues. With 5 bases removed from V and 0 bases from J, the gap between germline ends came to 5 bases. The germline CDR1 and CDR2 sequences are MDHEN and SYDVKM. CDR3 region: CASSGSSYEQYV. The CDR3, as DNA: TGTGCCAGCAGTGGGAGCTCCTACGAGCAGTACGTC.

The chain uses TRBV6-5 and TRBJ2-1; 9 bases are shared with TRBD1. The CDR3 is 14 residues long. J lost 7 bases, V lost 6 bases, and 7 bases had no gene match. Looked up from germline, CDR1 is MNHEY and CDR2 is SVGAGI. The DNA for the CDR3 is TGTGCCAGCAGGGCGACAGGGGGGTTTAATGAGCAGTTCTTC. The encoded protein is CASRATGGFNEQFF.

V usage is TRBV28 and J usage is TRBJ1-3; D not resolved. CDR1 is MDHEN and CDR2 is SYDVKM in the germline V gene. This CDR3 comprises 14 residues. The V gene lost 7 bases and the J gene lost 4 bases, with 14 bases spanning the gap. This CDR3 is CASNAPLRGNTIYF. CDR3 sequence (DNA): TGTGCCAGCAATGCCCCTTTGAGAGGAAACACCATATATTTT. Together with reference TRBV28 and TRBJ1-3, the CDR3 gives the full variable domain: DVKVTQSSRYLVKRTGEKVFLECVQDMDHENMFWYRQDPGLGLRLIYFSYDVKMKEKGDIPEGYSVSREKKERFSLILESASTNQTSMYLCASNAPLRGNTIYFGEGSWLTVV.

The rearrangement joins TRBV30 to TRBJ1-2, with TRBD1 identical over 8 bases. Germline V gene sequence: CDR1 GTSNPN, CDR2 SVGIG (reference sequence). The CDR3 sequence is 15 residues long. Germline trimming cut 3 bases from V and 4 bases from J; bases unmatched to any gene: 10. This CDR3 is CAWRTGTGFVYGYTF. The CDR3 DNA is TGTGCCTGGAGAACCGGGACAGGTTTCGTCTATGGCTACACCTTC.

J is TRBJ2-5 and V is TRBV6-5, with D unclear. Germline lookup yields CDR1 MNHEY and CDR2 SVGAGI. The CDR3 spans 15 residues. V was pared by 0 bases and J by 1 base, with 9 bases between. The CDR3: CASSYSAAFQETQYF. The CDR3 nucleotides are TGTGCCAGCAGTTACTCGGCGGCCTTCCAAGAGACCCAGTACTTC.

This clone has a handful of counts. The CDR3 DNA sequence: TGTGCCAGCAGTGGGAGTCAGGGGATGGGTGAAAAACTGTTTTTT. This codes for CASSGSQGMGEKLFF. The rearrangement links TRBV2 to TRBJ1-4; D perhaps matches TRBD1 (6 bases). The length of the CDR3 is 15 residues. V lost 4 bases and J lost 7, with 16 bases in between. Germline V gene lookup returns CDR1 SNHLY and CDR2 FYNNEI. Drawing the rest from reference TRBV2 and TRBJ1-4, the complete variable domain is EPEVTQTPSHQVTQMGQEVILRCVPISNHLYFYWYRQILGQKVEFLVSFYNNEISEKSEIFDDQFSVERPDGSNFTLKIRSTKLEDSAMYFCASSGSQGMGEKLFFGSGTQLSVL.

A single count supports this clone. The J gene is TRBJ2-7, the V gene TRBV5-1, with TRBD1 identical over 7 bases. The CDR3 has 14 residues. The J segment lost 6 bases and the V segment lost 3 bases, leaving 9 bases of the junction unmatched. CDR1 is SGHRS and CDR2 is YFSETQ in the germline V gene. The CDR3 loop reads CASSSGRQGREQYF. The CDR3 nucleotides read TGCGCCAGCAGCTCGGGCCGACAGGGCCGCGAGCAGTACTTC. Full variable domain (remainder filled in from reference TRBV5-1 and TRBJ2-7): KAGVTQTPRYLIKTRGQQVTLSCSPISGHRSVSWYQQTPGQGLQFLFEYFSETQRNKGNFPGRFSGRQFSNSRSEMNVSTLELGDSALYLCASSSGRQGREQYFGPGTRLTVT.

The genes are TRBV29-1 and TRBJ2-3, with unresolved D. The CDR3 contains 11 residues. CDR1 and CDR2 (germline): SQVTM, ANQGSEA. Trimming stripped 4 bases from V and 1 base from J, with 3 bases between. The CDR3 DNA is TGCAGCGTTGTAGGCACAGATACGCAGTATTTT. Its translation is CSVVGTDTQYF.

As regards this clone: At one boundary the junction diverges from the germline segment, which might be a read error. This rearrangement joins TRBV6-1 to TRBJ2-7, with TRBD1 identical over 10 bases. Germline V gives CDR1 MNHNS, CDR2 SASEGT. The CDR3 totals 11 residues. The CDR3 nucleotides read TGTGCCAGCAGTGAACCGGGACAGGGGAACTTC. It codes for CASSEPGQGNF.

V is TRBV5-6 and J is TRBJ2-7, with a possible D match to TRBD2 (6 bases). The CDR3 extends over 13 amino acids. Germline V lookup: CDR1 SGHDT, CDR2 YYEEEE. Trimming removed 5 bases from V and 3 bases from J, with 12 bases in between. In DNA, the CDR3 is TGTGCCAGCAGAAGCGGGTACAACTACGAGCAGTACTTC. Its translation: CASRSGYNYEQYF.

V is TRBV5-4 and J is TRBJ2-7, with 7 bases that match TRBD1. This CDR3 has 13 amino acids. CDR1 and CDR2 from the germline V gene are SGHNT and YYREEE (reference sequence). J gave up 4 bases and V 1 base, and 2 bases lay outside the gene matches. CDR3 amino acids: CASSLNRGYEQYV. In DNA form, the CDR3 reads TGTGCCAGCAGCTTGAACAGGGGTTACGAGCAGTACGTC.

The chain uses TRBV15 and TRBJ1-6; D call uncertain. The V gene's germline CDR1 is LNHNV and CDR2 YYDKDF (reference sequence). The CDR3 runs to 16 residues. The V end lost 1 base, the J end lost 0 bases, and 7 bases lay between the germline ends. Written as DNA, the CDR3 is TGTGCCACCAGCAGAGGAACGAGCTCCTATAATTCACCCCTCCACTTT. Its protein is CATSRGTSSYNSPLHF.

This chain uses TRBV6-6 with TRBJ1-5; 7 bases line up with TRBD1. Germline CDR1 reads MNHNY; CDR2 reads SVGAGI (reference sequence). Germline trimming cut 3 bases from V and 2 bases from J; bases unmatched to any gene: 7. CDR3 size: 16 residues. The CDR3 sequence is CASSYLGGEGNQPQHF. The CDR3 coding sequence is TGTGCCAGCAGTTATCTAGGGGGCGAGGGCAATCAGCCCCAGCATTTT.

The chain uses TRBV18 and TRBJ1-3, with D possibly being TRBD1 (6 bases). The CDR3 covers 15 residues. V was pared by 2 bases and J by 1 base, with 9 bases between. CDR1 and CDR2 from the germline V gene are KGHSH and LQKENI. CDR3 DNA: TGTGCCAGCTCACCAAAAGACAGGTCTGGAAACACCATATATTTT. It yields the protein CASSPKDRSGNTIYF.

Points on this clone: The same CDR3 arises from other DNA sequences in this sample as well. J is TRBJ2-3 and V is TRBV5-4; tentatively, D is TRBD2 (6 bases). Looked up from germline, CDR1 is SGHNT and CDR2 is YYREEE (reference sequence). The V end was cut by 0 bases, the J end by 1 base, with 6 bases between. The CDR3 is made up of 14 amino acids. CDR3: CASSLAGGTDTQYF. CDR3 coding DNA: TGTGCCAGCAGCTTGGCGGGAGGCACAGATACGCAGTATTTT.

This clone was observed a few times. The chain combines TRBV2 with TRBJ1-4; D unresolved. The germline V and J ends were trimmed by 4 bases and 2 bases, with 14 bases remaining between them. The CDR3 sequence is 16 residues long. From germline, CDR1 is SNHLY and CDR2 FYNNEI. The CDR3 nucleotides read TGTGCCAGCAGTGGGGAGGCCCGGAGGACTAATGAAAAACTGTTTTTT. Residues: CASSGEARRTNEKLFF.

The V gene is TRBV3-1 (or the pseudogene TRBV3-2), the J gene TRBJ1-4; TRBD1 aligns across 10 bases. Per germline, CDR1 LGHDT and CDR2 YNNKEL (reference sequence). The V segment lost 3 bases and the J segment 0 bases; nucleotides outside the gene matches: 1. The CDR3 length is 16 residues. In DNA, the CDR3 is TGTGCCAGCAGCCACGGACAGGGGGCAACTAATGAAAAACTGTTTTTT. This codes for CASSHGQGATNEKLFF.

This chain uses TRBV3-1 (or the pseudogene TRBV3-2) with TRBJ2-3; TRBD1 might be the D (5 bases). The CDR3 covers 15 residues. The V gene's germline CDR1 is LGHDT and CDR2 YNNKEL (reference sequence). Trimming removed 1 base from V and 2 bases from J, with 10 bases in between. CDR3 nucleotide sequence: TGTGCCAGCAGCCAAGGGGGCAGGAACACAGATACGCAGTATTTT. Protein sequence: CASSQGGRNTDTQYF.

The J gene is TRBJ1-2, the V gene TRBV18; no reliable D call. There are 15 residues in the CDR3. CDR1 and CDR2 (germline): KGHSH, LQKENI. V gave up 0 bases and J gave up 4 bases, with 12 bases separating them. CDR3 DNA: TGTGCCAGCTCACCACCAGTGGCCCTTTCCTATGGCTACACCTTC. This gives the protein CASSPPVALSYGYTF. Supplemented by reference TRBV18 and TRBJ1-2, the full variable domain reads NAGVMQNPRHLVRRRGQEARLRCSPMKGHSHVYWYRQLPEEGLKFMVYLQKENIIDESGMPKERFSAEFPKEGPSILRIQQVVRGDSAAYFCASSPPVALSYGYTFGSGTRLTVV.

The genes are TRBV2 and TRBJ1-5; tentative D call: TRBD1 (6 bases). CDR3 size: 13 residues. CDR1 is SNHLY and CDR2 is FYNNEI in the germline V gene. Trimming shortened V by 6 bases and J by 2 bases, and 8 bases separated the two germline ends. CDR3 amino acids: CASRGQRNQPQHF. The DNA for the CDR3 is TGTGCCAGCAGAGGACAGCGCAATCAGCCCCAGCATTTT.

The chain has TRBV5-6 and TRBJ2-1; 10 nucleotides line up with TRBD1. This CDR3 comprises 14 residues. With 7 bases clipped from V and 3 bases from J, the junction kept 4 bases outside the gene matches. CDR1 and CDR2 (germline): SGHDT, YYEEEE. This chain's CDR3 is CASLGQGFYNEQFF. CDR3 sequence (DNA): TGTGCCAGCTTGGGACAGGGGTTCTACAATGAGCAGTTCTTC.